The following is a T cell receptor (beta chain) sequence with its context. Its antigen is unidentified. This specimen comes from a study of cytomegalovirus exposure and HLA in healthy donors. General observations from the study: Through in vitro validation, three CMV-associated chains were shown to be specific for CMV antigens. Analyses of presence/absence relied on an assumption of roughly uniform sequencing depth across donors. In a later analysis, HLA-C alleles had the fewest associated TCRs, DRB1 alleles the most. The authors listed approximately 160 TCR beta chains as cytomegalovirus-associated.

The PCR was carried out with 60 Vbeta primers and 13 Jbeta primers. The assay was immunoSEQ multiplex PCR, and TCRdb's table has in-frame clones only and misses some. The sample lists 150,000 or so clones; 60% to 85% were seen once. Trimming took off 7 bases at V and 5 bases at J, with 8 bases between the two ends. Germline V gives CDR1 LNHDA, CDR2 SQIVND (reference sequence). This CDR3 has 12 residues. This clonotype originated in a woman aged 25 to 39 in good health and CMV-seronegative. J is TRBJ2-2 and V is TRBV19; maybe TRBD1 (5 bases). The source material was PBMCs. The CDR3 protein is CASNQGTGELFF. CDR3 nucleotides: TGTGCCAGTAATCAGGGAACCGGGGAGCTGTTTTTT.